This record looks at one T cell receptor beta chain sequence and its context. Its antigen is still unknown. The CDR3 loop spans 13 amino acids. Germline values: CDR1 DFQATT, CDR2 SNEGSKA (reference sequence). Trimming took off 6 bases at V and 9 bases at J, with 15 bases between the two ends. This sample is drawn from a study of CD8+CD57+ T cells in acquired aplastic anemia. About the research overall: The mean DNA yield obtained from sorted CD4+ and CD8+ cells came to 3 to 3.5 ug. General study points: Found in both controls and patients were approximately 30 CD8+ CDR3 sequences. Levels of CD8+ Simpson's diversity were not significantly distinct in patients versus controls.

The template used for profiling TCR beta VDJ and CDR3 was genomic DNA. TCRdb reanalysed the reads using MiXCR and keeps one entry per CDR3 protein. This table has around 180,000 distinct CDR3 sequences, over 60% appearing once. This TCR was sampled from a human donor with severe aplastic anemia or a healthy control (not recorded which). This rearrangement joins TRBV20-1 to TRBJ1-6; D perhaps matches TRBD1 (5 bases). The sample taken for sequencing was sorted CD4+, CD8+, or CD8+CD57+ T cells (not recorded which) from PBMCs. The CDR3 region is CSAGEGEGSPLHF. The CDR3 region has the DNA TGCAGTGCAGGGGAAGGGGAAGGTTCACCCCTCCACTTT.